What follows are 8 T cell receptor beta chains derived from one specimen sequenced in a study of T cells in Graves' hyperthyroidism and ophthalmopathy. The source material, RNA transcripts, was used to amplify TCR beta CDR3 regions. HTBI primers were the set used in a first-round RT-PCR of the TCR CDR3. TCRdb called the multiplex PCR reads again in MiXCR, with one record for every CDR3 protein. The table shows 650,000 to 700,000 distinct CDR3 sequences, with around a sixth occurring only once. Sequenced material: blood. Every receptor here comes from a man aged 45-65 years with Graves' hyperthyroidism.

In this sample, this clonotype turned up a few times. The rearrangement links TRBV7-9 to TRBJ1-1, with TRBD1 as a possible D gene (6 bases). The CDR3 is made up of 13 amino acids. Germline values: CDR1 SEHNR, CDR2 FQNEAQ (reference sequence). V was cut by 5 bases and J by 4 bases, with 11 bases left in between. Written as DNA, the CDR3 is TGTGCCAGCAGCCCACAACAGGGCACTGAAGCTTTCTTT. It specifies CASSPQQGTEAFF.

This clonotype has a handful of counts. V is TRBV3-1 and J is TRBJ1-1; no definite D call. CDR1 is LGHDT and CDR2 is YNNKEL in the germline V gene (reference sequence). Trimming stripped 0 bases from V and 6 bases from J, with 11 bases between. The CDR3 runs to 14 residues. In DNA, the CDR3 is TGTGCCAGCAGCCAAGATTCGTCGGTATCTGAAGCTTTCTTT. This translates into CASSQDSSVSEAFF.

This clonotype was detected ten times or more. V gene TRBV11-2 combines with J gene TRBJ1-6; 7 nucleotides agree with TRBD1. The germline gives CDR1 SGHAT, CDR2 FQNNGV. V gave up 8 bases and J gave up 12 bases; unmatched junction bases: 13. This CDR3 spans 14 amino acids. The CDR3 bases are TGTGCCAGCCAGGCGGACAGGTTATCTGGACCCCTCCACTTT. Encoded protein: CASQADRLSGPLHF.

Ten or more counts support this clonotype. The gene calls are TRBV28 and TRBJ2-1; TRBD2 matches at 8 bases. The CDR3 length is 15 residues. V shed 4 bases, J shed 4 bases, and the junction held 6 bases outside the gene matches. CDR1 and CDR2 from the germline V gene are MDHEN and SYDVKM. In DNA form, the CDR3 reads TGTGCCAGCAGTTCCAGTAGCGGGACTTACAATGAGCAGTTCTTC. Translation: CASSSSSGTYNEQFF.

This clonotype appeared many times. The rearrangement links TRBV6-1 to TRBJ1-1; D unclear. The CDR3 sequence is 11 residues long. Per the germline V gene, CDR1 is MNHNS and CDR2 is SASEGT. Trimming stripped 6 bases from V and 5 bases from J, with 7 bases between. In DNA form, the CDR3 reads TGTGCCAGCAGGGGTAGGACTGAAGCTTTCTTT. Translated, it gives CASRGRTEAFF.

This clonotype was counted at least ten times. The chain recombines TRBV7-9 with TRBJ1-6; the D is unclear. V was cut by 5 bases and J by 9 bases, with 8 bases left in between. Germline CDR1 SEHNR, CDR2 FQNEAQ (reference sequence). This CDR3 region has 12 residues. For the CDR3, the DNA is TGTGCCAGCAGCGCCGAGGTTTCACCCCTCCACTTT. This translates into CASSAEVSPLHF.

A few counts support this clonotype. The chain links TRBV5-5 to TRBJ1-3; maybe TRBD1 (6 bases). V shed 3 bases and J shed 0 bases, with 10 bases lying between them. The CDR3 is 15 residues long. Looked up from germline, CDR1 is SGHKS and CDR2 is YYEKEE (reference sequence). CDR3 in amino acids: CASSWGLYSGNTIYF. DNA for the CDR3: TGTGCCAGCAGCTGGGGGCTTTACTCTGGAAACACCATATATTTT.

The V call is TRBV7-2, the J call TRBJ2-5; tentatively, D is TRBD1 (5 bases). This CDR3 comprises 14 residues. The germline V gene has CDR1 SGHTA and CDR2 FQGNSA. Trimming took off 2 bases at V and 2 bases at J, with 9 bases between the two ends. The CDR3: CASSLNTGQETQYF. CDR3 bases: TGTGCCAGCAGCTTAAACACAGGTCAAGAGACCCAGTACTTC.